Shown below are 28 T cell receptor beta chains from a single sample sequenced in a study of blood T cell repertoires in COVID-19 (dated by TCRdb to 2018 to 2020). The library came from the immunoSEQ multiplex PCR assay. TCRdb retrieved this table from immuneACCESS and kept in-frame rearrangements only. Not all clones are present; in checked studies, unresolved V genes account for under half, and no reason is known for the remainder. A total of a few hundred thousand clones appear in this sample, 88% of them only once. The biggest ten clones account for 1.2% of the sample. Sequencing was carried out using PBMCs or T cells enriched from blood (not recorded which). These receptors originate from a woman between 18 and 29 years old who had recovered from COVID-19.

The chain carries TRBV27 and TRBJ1-5, with D maybe TRBD1 (6 bases). This CDR3 has 17 amino acids. V lost 5 bases, J lost 4 bases, and 21 bases lay in between. Germline V CDR1 and CDR2: MNHEY, SMNVEV (reference sequence). CDR3 nucleotides: TGTGCCAGCAGTCTAGGATCAGGGGCGTATAGGAATCAGCCCCAGCATTTT. This translates into CASSLGSGAYRNQPQHF.

The chain uses TRBV6-5 and TRBJ1-2; a possible D gene is TRBD1 (5 bases). Germline CDR1 reads MNHEY; CDR2 reads SVGAGI. This CDR3 contains 13 residues. With 4 bases removed from V and 8 bases from J, the gap between germline ends came to 14 bases. CDR3 DNA sequence: TGTGCCAGCAGTTTACAGGTCGGTCAGGGCTACACCTTC. Protein product: CASSLQVGQGYTF.

The rearrangement links TRBV7-3 to TRBJ1-2; 7 nucleotides agree with TRBD1. The CDR3 covers 15 residues. CDR1 and CDR2 (germline): SGHTA, FQGTGA. V lost 5 bases to trimming and J lost 8 bases; unmatched junction nucleotides: 14. The CDR3 nucleotides are TGTGCCAGCAGCGCCCACTCCGGGACAGTGGGAGGCTACACCTTC. It is translated as CASSAHSGTVGGYTF.

The rearrangement joins TRBV18 to TRBJ1-6, with D perhaps matching TRBD1 (6 bases). This CDR3 is 15 amino acids long. Germline CDR1 KGHSH, CDR2 LQKENI. Deletions cut 2 bases from V and 1 base from J, with 6 bases between. CDR3: CASSPTGSYNSPLHF. The DNA of the CDR3 is TGTGCCAGCTCACCAACAGGGTCCTATAATTCACCCCTCCACTTT.

This sequence joins TRBV2 and TRBJ1-1; tentative D call: TRBD1 (5 bases). V lost 2 bases and J lost 0, with 10 bases in between. The V gene's germline CDR1 is SNHLY and CDR2 FYNNEI. The CDR3 runs to 15 residues. This chain's CDR3 is CASSESQGMNTEAFF. The CDR3 DNA reads TGTGCCAGCAGTGAAAGTCAGGGTATGAACACTGAAGCTTTCTTT.

The V and J genes are TRBV19 and TRBJ1-5; 12 bases line up with TRBD1. Looked up from germline, CDR1 is LNHDA and CDR2 is SQIVND (reference sequence). CDR3 size: 15 residues. V was pared by 6 bases and J by 7 bases, with 7 bases of the junction left unmatched. The CDR3 loop is CASSSRDRGHQPQHF. The CDR3 nucleotides are TGTGCCAGTAGCTCACGGGACAGGGGGCACCAGCCCCAGCATTTT.

V usage is TRBV7-2 and J usage is TRBJ1-2; a possible D gene is TRBD1 (5 bases). V was shortened by 1 base and J by 8 bases, with 14 bases between the two germline ends. The length of the CDR3 is 14 residues. The germline gives CDR1 SGHTA, CDR2 FQGNSA. The CDR3, as DNA: TGTGCCAGCAGCTTAGATGGGGCCCCATGGGGCTACACCTTC. It yields the protein CASSLDGAPWGYTF.

The chain has TRBV18 and TRBJ1-2, with D unclear. Trimming took 3 bases from V and 6 from J, leaving 14 bases between them. There are 14 residues in the CDR3. Germline CDR1 reads KGHSH; CDR2 reads LQKENI. CDR3 sequence reads: CASSPVVPADGYTF. The CDR3 DNA sequence: TGTGCCAGCTCACCGGTAGTCCCGGCGGATGGCTACACCTTC.

The rearrangement links TRBV5-1 to TRBJ1-2, with a weak D call TRBD1 (6 bases). With 3 bases removed from V and 2 bases from J, the gap between germline ends came to 23 bases. Looked up from germline, CDR1 is SGHRS and CDR2 is YFSETQ. The CDR3 has 18 amino acids. The CDR3 DNA is TGCGCCAGCAGCTGGCAATTGGCAGGGGCCACTGGGAACTATGGCTACACCTTC. Its translation is CASSWQLAGATGNYGYTF.

The chain couples TRBV5-6 to TRBJ2-7; TRBD1 is a possible D gene (5 bases). Germline V gives CDR1 SGHDT, CDR2 YYEEEE. This CDR3 comprises 15 residues. The germline V and J ends were trimmed by 0 bases and 5 bases, with 15 bases remaining between them. CDR3 region: CASSLGAGYEDEQYF. CDR3 nucleotides: TGTGCCAGCAGCTTGGGGGCAGGGTATGAAGACGAGCAGTACTTC.

The sample holds one count of this clone. The genes are TRBV28 and TRBJ2-7; 10 positions agree with TRBD1. Trimming took 3 bases from V and 7 from J; bases not matched to a gene: 15. Germline V gene sequence: CDR1 MDHEN, CDR2 SYDVKM. The length of the CDR3 is 17 residues. The CDR3: CASSFVFYGTGEIEQYF. The CDR3 DNA is TGTGCCAGCAGTTTTGTCTTTTACGGGACAGGGGAGATTGAGCAGTACTTC.

The chain carries TRBV9 and TRBJ2-3; 9 positions agree with TRBD2. J gave up 6 bases and V 2 bases, and 7 bases lay outside the gene matches. The CDR3 runs 15 residues. Germline assignment: CDR1 SGDLS and CDR2 YYNGEE. This chain's CDR3 is CASSVHAGGLDTQYF. The CDR3 DNA reads as TGTGCCAGCAGCGTCCATGCGGGGGGGTTGGATACGCAGTATTTT.

The chain employs TRBV7-3 and TRBJ2-5, with D unclear. Germline lookup yields CDR1 SGHTA and CDR2 FQGTGA. The CDR3 totals 13 residues. Trimming took off 2 bases at V and 2 bases at J, with 6 bases between the two ends. CDR3 protein: CASSLSLQETQYF. CDR3 DNA: TGTGCCAGCAGCTTATCCCTTCAAGAGACCCAGTACTTC. Full variable domain (remainder filled in from reference TRBV7-3 and TRBJ2-5): GAGVSQTPSNKVTEKGKYVELRCDPISGHTALYWYRQSLGQGPEFLIYFQGTGAADDSGLPNDRFFAVRPEGSVSTLKIQRTERGDSAVYLCASSLSLQETQYFGPGTRLLVL.

This sequence joins TRBV5-6 and TRBJ1-6; D may be TRBD1 (6 bases). The length of the CDR3 is 17 residues. V lost 0 bases and J 4 bases, leaving 14 bases between the germline ends. Germline CDR1 SGHDT, CDR2 YYEEEE. The DNA for the CDR3 is TGTGCCAGCAGCTTGGGGGTGAGGGACATTTATAATTCACCCCTCCACTTT. Amino acids: CASSLGVRDIYNSPLHF.

The CDR3 DNA reads TGCGCCAGCAGCTTAGGACAGACGAATTCACCCCTCCACTTT. Amino acid sequence: CASSLGQTNSPLHF. The genes are TRBV5-1 and TRBJ1-6, with D possibly being TRBD1 (6 bases). V lost 2 bases, J lost 7 bases, and 10 bases lay in between. CDR3 size: 14 residues. Germline assignment: CDR1 SGHRS and CDR2 YFSETQ.

The chain uses TRBV11-1 and TRBJ2-5; TRBD1 matches at 7 bases. Germline V gene sequence: CDR1 SGHAT, CDR2 FQDESV (reference sequence). The V segment lost 5 bases and the J segment 3 bases; nucleotides outside the gene matches: 3. This CDR3 contains 13 residues. The CDR3 loop reads CASSRDREETQYF. CDR3 sequence (DNA): TGTGCCAGCAGCCGGGACAGAGAAGAGACCCAGTACTTC.

This clone was picked up one time. The chain links TRBV7-9 to TRBJ1-1; TRBD1 matches at 9 bases. The junction had 10 bases not matched to a gene; V was cut back by 5 bases and J by 6 bases. The V gene's germline CDR1 is SEHNR and CDR2 FQNEAQ (reference sequence). The CDR3 totals 15 residues. The CDR3 DNA is TGTGCCAGCAGCAATGAACAGGGGGCGATTTCTGAAGCTTTCTTT. Translation: CASSNEQGAISEAFF.

The V and J genes are TRBV5-6 and TRBJ2-1; D might be TRBD1 (6 bases). This CDR3 is 16 amino acids long. The V end was cut by 1 base, the J end by 0 bases, with 11 bases between. Germline lookup yields CDR1 SGHDT and CDR2 YYEEEE. CDR3: CASSLRETGSYNEQFF. CDR3 in DNA: TGTGCCAGCAGCTTGAGGGAGACAGGCTCCTACAATGAGCAGTTCTTC.

V and J are TRBV18 and TRBJ2-4; unclear D gene. The germline CDR1 and CDR2 sequences are KGHSH and LQKENI. The ends were cut back, 0 bases at V and 0 bases at J, with 6 bases in the middle. The length of the CDR3 is 15 residues. The CDR3 region is CASSPPSVAKNIQYF. For the CDR3, the DNA is TGTGCCAGCTCACCACCGTCAGTAGCCAAAAACATTCAGTACTTC. The whole variable domain, filled in from reference TRBV18 and TRBJ2-4, reads NAGVMQNPRHLVRRRGQEARLRCSPMKGHSHVYWYRQLPEEGLKFMVYLQKENIIDESGMPKERFSAEFPKEGPSILRIQQVVRGDSAAYFCASSPPSVAKNIQYFGAGTRLSVL.

The genes are TRBV11-1 and TRBJ1-1; unclear D gene. The germline V gene encodes CDR1 SGHAT and CDR2 FQDESV (reference sequence). The CDR3 sequence is 14 residues long. V gave up 3 bases and J gave up 3 bases, with 11 bases separating them. This CDR3 is CASSFGPADTEAFF. CDR3 coding DNA: TGTGCCAGCAGCTTTGGGCCAGCGGACACTGAAGCTTTCTTT.

This clone was seen once. The chain is built from TRBV2 and TRBJ2-2; a weak D match, TRBD1 (5 bases). The germline V gene encodes CDR1 SNHLY and CDR2 FYNNEI. The CDR3 is 13 amino acids. Trimming pared 7 bases from V and 0 bases from J, leaving 6 bases between. The CDR3 nucleotides read TGTGCCAGCAAACAGGCGAACACCGGGGAGCTGTTTTTT. Encoded protein: CASKQANTGELFF.

To note about this clone: The same CDR3 is also encoded by other DNA sequences in this sample. The chain employs TRBV6-5 and TRBJ2-1, with TRBD2 matching over 10 bases. The CDR3 has 14 amino acids. After removal of 5 bases from V and 7 bases from J, the junction contained 5 bases not matched to a gene. Germline values: CDR1 MNHEY, CDR2 SVGAGI. CDR3 protein: CASSLSGGANEQFF. The CDR3 DNA reads TGTGCCAGCAGTCTGAGCGGGGGGGCGAATGAGCAGTTCTTC.

The chain links TRBV5-1 to TRBJ2-5; 8 nucleotides agree with TRBD1. The CDR3 runs 15 residues. The V and J ends lost 4 bases and 0 bases, in that order; junction bases with no gene match: 5. The germline gives CDR1 SGHRS, CDR2 YFSETQ. The chain's CDR3 is CASSGQGPYQETQYF. CDR3 nucleotide sequence: TGCGCCAGCAGCGGACAGGGTCCCTACCAAGAGACCCAGTACTTC.

About this clone: Other DNA sequences in the sample encode the same CDR3. J is TRBJ1-2 and V is TRBV10-3; D possibly corresponds to TRBD1 (5 bases). Trimming cost V 4 bases and J 1 base, with 7 bases left between them. The CDR3 length is 13 residues. CDR1 and CDR2 (germline): ENHRY, SYGVKD. DNA for the CDR3: TGTGCCATCAGTGGGCAGGGTAACTATGGCTACACCTTC. This gives the protein CAISGQGNYGYTF.

The genes are TRBV6-5 and TRBJ1-2; 8 bases map to TRBD1. V lost 6 bases and J lost 5; bases outside the gene matches: 11. This CDR3 comprises 15 residues. Germline V gene sequence: CDR1 MNHEY, CDR2 SVGAGI. In DNA, the CDR3 is TGTGCCAGCAGACGGACAGGGCGAGGGTTATATGGCTACACCTTC. It translates to CASRRTGRGLYGYTF.

The rearrangement links TRBV5-8 to TRBJ1-5; 7 positions agree with TRBD1. The germline V gene encodes CDR1 SGHTS and CDR2 YDEGEE. The ends lost 2 bases at V and 0 bases at J; junction bases unmatched: 5. CDR3 size: 16 residues. CDR3 amino acids: CASSLGTAYSNQPQHF. CDR3 bases: TGTGCCAGCAGCTTAGGGACAGCATATAGCAATCAGCCCCAGCATTTT.

V is TRBV7-2 and J is TRBJ2-2, with 9 bases fitting TRBD1. The V and J ends lost 1 base and 7 bases, in that order; junction bases with no gene match: 4. There are 15 residues in the CDR3. Looked up from germline, CDR1 is SGHTA and CDR2 is FQGNSA. DNA for the CDR3: TGTGCCAGCAGCTTAGGGGACAGGGATTTCGGGGAGCTGTTTTTT. Amino acids: CASSLGDRDFGELFF. The complete variable domain, with remaining parts taken from reference TRBV7-2 and TRBJ2-2, reads GAGVSQSPSNKVTEKGKDVELRCDPISGHTALYWYRQSLGQGLEFLIYFQGNSAPDKSGLPSDRFSAERTGGSVSTLTIQRTQQEDSAVYLCASSLGDRDFGELFFGEGSRLTVL.

This clone was detected only once. The chain has TRBV27 and TRBJ1-6; D not resolved. Germline V gene lookup returns CDR1 MNHEY and CDR2 SMNVEV (reference sequence). Between the trimmed V and J ends, which lost 4 bases and 10 bases, there was a span of 14 bases. The CDR3 is made up of 14 amino acids. The CDR3 sequence: CASSSTGSPSPLHF. The CDR3 nucleotides are TGTGCCAGCAGTTCGACCGGGTCCCCATCACCCCTCCACTTT.